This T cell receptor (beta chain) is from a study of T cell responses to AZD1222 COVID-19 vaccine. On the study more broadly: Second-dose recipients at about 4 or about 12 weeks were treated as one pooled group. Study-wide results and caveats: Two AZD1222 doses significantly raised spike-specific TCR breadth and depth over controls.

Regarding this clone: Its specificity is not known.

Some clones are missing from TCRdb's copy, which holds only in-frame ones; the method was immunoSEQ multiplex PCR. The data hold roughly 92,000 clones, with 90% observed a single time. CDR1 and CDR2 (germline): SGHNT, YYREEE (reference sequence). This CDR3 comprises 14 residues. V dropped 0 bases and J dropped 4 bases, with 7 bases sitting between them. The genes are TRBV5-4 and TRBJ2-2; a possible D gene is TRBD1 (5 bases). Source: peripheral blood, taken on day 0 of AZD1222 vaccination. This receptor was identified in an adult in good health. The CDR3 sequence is CASSLGRATGELFF. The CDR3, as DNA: TGTGCCAGCAGCTTGGGCAGGGCCACCGGGGAGCTGTTTTTT. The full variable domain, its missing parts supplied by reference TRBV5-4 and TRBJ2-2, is ETGVTQSPTHLIKTRGQQVTLRCSSQSGHNTVSWYQQALGQGPQFIFQYYREEENGRGNFPPRFSGLQFPNYSSELNVNALELDDSALYLCASSLGRATGELFFGEGSRLTVL.